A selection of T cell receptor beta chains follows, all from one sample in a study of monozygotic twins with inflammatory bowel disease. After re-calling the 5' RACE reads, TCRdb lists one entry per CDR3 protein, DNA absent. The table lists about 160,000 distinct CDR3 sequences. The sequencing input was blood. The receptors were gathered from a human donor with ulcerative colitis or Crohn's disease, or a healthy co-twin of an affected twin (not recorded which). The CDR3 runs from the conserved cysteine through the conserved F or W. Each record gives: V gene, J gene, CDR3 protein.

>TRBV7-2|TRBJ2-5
CASSLGLAGSETQYF
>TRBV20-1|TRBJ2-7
CSARDRWRGEQSF
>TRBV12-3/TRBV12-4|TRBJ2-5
CASSLGTPLLGQETQYF
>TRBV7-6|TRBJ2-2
CASSSQSGRDPGELFF
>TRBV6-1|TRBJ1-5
CASRRTGGEGNQPQHF
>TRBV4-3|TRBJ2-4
CASSQDGGGVQYF
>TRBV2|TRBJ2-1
CASLGLAGGHYNEQFF
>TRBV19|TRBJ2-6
CASSPARAYILSGANVLTF
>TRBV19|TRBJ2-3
CASSMGIPDTDTQYF
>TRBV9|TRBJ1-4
CASSIATGQNEKLFF
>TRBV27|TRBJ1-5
CASSYSNQPQHF
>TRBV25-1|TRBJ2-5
CASSELWGEETQYF
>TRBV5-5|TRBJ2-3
CASSLEYGTDTQYF
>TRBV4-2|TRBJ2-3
CASSRTGEPTDTQYF
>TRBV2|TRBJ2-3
CASSVSSTDTQYF
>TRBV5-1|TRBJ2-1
CASSLGAGEYNEQFF
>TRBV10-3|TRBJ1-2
CAISESRDRGDYGYTF